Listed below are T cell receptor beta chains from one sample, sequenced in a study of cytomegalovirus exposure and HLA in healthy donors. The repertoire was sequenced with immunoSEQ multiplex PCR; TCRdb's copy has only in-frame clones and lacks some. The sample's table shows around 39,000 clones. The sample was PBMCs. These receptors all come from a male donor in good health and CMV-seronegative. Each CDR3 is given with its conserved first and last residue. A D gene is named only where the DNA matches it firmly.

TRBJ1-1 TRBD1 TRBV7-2 TGTGCCAGCAGCCCCCTCGGGACAGGGCCTGAAGCTTTCTTT CASSPLGTGPEAFF
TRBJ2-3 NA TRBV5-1 TGCGCCAGCAGCCCCAGTGGGCAGCTTACCAGCACAGATACGCAGTATTTT CASSPSGQLTSTDTQYF
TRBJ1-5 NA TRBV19 TGTGCCAGTAGTATTACAGGGACCAATCAGCCCCAGCATTTT CASSITGTNQPQHF
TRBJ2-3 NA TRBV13 TGTGCCTCCTCGAGGGCAGATACGCAGTATTTT CASSRADTQYF
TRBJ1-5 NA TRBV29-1 TGCAGCGTTGAATTGGGCGGGCGTCAGCCCCAGCATTTT CSVELGGRQPQHF
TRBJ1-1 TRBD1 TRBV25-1 TGTGCCAGCAGCCGGACAGGGGGCGTCGCTGAAGCTTTCTTT CASSRTGGVAEAFF
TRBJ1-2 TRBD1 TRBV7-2 TGTGCCAGCAGCTTAGCCACGGGACAGAACGGCTACACCTTC CASSLATGQNGYTF
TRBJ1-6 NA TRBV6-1 TGTGCCAGCAGCGCGACAACGAAGAATTCACCCCTCCACTTT CASSATTKNSPLHF
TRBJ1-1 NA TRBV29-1 TGCAGCGCCCGCCAGGGGTTGAGCACTGAAGCTTTCTTT CSARQGLSTEAFF
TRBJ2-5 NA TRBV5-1 TGCGCCAGCAGCAATTACGGGAACCCCCAAGAGACCCAGTACTTC CASSNYGNPQETQYF
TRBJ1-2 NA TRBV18 TGTGCCAGCTCACCACTAACAGCGGAAGGCTACACCTTC CASSPLTAEGYTF
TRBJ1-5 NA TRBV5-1 TGCGCCAGCAGCTTGGACGCGGCAGGGAATCAGCCCCAGCATTTT CASSLDAAGNQPQHF
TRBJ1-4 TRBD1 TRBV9 TGTGCCAGCAGCGGTAAACAGGGGGACGAAAAACTGTTTTTT CASSGKQGDEKLFF
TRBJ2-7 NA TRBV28 TGTGCCAGCAGTTTATACAGCTCAACCTACGAGCAGTACTTC CASSLYSSTYEQYF
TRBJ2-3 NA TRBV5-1 TGCGCCAGCAGCTTGGCTCGACAGAGCACAGATACGCAGTATTTT CASSLARQSTDTQYF
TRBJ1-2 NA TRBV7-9 TGTGCCAGCAGCTTATTTCGGGACAAGGAGAACTATGGCTACACCTTC CASSLFRDKENYGYTF
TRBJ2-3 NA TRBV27 TGTGCCAGCAGTTTACAGGGGCGAGCAGATACGCAGTATTTT CASSLQGRADTQYF
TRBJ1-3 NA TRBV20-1 TGCAGTGCTAGTCGCGCAAACACCATATATTTT CSASRANTIYF
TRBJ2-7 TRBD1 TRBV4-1 TGCGCCAGCAGCCAGGGGGGACAGGGAGGGACCTACGAGCAGTACTTC CASSQGGQGGTYEQYF
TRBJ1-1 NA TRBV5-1 TGCGCCAGCAGCACGAGGCCCTCAGGGGAAACTGAAGCTTTCTTT CASSTRPSGETEAFF
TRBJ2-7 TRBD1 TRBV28 TGTGCCAGCCTAAGCTTGCACCCGGGACAGGGCGGTCACGAGCAGTACTTC CASLSLHPGQGGHEQYF
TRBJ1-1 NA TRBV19 TGTGCCAGTAGTATAGACGGCGGCAGGGCCACTGAAGCTTTCTTT CASSIDGGRATEAFF
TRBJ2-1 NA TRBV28 TGTGCCAGCAGTTTCCTCCTCCCAGCGGGCACTTACAATGAGCAGTTCTTC CASSFLLPAGTYNEQFF
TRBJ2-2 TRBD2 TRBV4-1 TGCGCCAGCAGCCTCATAGCGGGGTCATGGACCGGGGAGCTGTTTTTT CASSLIAGSWTGELFF
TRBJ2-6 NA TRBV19 TGTGCCAGTAGTGGACTGATCTCTGGGGCCAACGTCCTGACTTTC CASSGLISGANVLTF
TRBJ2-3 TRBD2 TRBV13 TGTGCCAGCAGCGAAAAACTAGCGGTGCTGCTGGATACGCAGTATTTT CASSEKLAVLLDTQYF
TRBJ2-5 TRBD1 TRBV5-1 TGCGCCAGCATTGACAGGGGGCTTGGGGAGACCCAGTACTTC CASIDRGLGETQYF
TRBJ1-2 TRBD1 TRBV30 TGTGCCTGGACCACAGGGGGTGCTAACTATGGCTACACCTTC CAWTTGGANYGYTF
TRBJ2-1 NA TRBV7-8 TGTGCCAGCAGCTTAGTATGGGTAATGGGGGCCGCCTCCTACAATGAGCAGTTCTTC CASSLVWVMGAASYNEQFF
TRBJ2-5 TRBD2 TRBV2 TGTGCCAGCAGGGAAACTCGACTAGCGGTGGAAGAGACCCAGTACTTC CASRETRLAVEETQYF
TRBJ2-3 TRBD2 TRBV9 TGTGCCAGCAGCGTATTGGGGGGGGGCACAGATACGCAGTATTTT CASSVLGGGTDTQYF
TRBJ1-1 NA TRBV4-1 TGCGCCAGCAGCCCCGAGGTGACGGGGACTGAAGCTTTCTTT CASSPEVTGTEAFF
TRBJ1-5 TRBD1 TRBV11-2 TGTGCCAGCAGCACCGGGACAGGGAGCAGTCAGCCCCAGCATTTT CASSTGTGSSQPQHF
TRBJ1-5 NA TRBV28 TGTGCCAGCAGTTTACCCCGGGACAAATATAGCAATCAGCCCCAGCATTTT CASSLPRDKYSNQPQHF
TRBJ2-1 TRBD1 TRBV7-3 TGTGCCAGCAGCGCGGACAGGGTAAATGAGCAGTTCTTC CASSADRVNEQFF
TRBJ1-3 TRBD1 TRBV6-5 TGTGCCAGCAGAGACAGGGCGGCATCCGGAAACACCATATATTTT CASRDRAASGNTIYF
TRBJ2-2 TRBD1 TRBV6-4 TGTGCCAGCACGGACAGGGCAAACACCGGGGAGCTGTTTTTT CASTDRANTGELFF
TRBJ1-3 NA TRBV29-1 TGCAGCGTTGAAAAGTGGACCGCGGGCTCTGGAAACACCATATATTTT CSVEKWTAGSGNTIYF